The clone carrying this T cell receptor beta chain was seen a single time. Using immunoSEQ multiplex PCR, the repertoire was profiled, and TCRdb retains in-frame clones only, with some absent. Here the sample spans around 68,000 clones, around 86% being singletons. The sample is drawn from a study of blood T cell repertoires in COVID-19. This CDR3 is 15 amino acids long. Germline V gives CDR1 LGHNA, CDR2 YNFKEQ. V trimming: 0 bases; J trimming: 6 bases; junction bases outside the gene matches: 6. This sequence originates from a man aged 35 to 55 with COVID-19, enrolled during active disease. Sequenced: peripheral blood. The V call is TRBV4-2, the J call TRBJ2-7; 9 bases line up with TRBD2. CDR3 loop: CASSQDPGTSSEQYF. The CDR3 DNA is TGTGCCAGCAGCCAAGATCCTGGGACTAGCTCCGAGCAGTACTTC.